This TCR beta chain is from a study of beta chain features in type 1 diabetes. The isolated RNA, all of it, was reverse transcribed, so expressed TCRB transcripts were what got sequenced. Some clones are missing from TCRdb's copy, which holds only in-frame ones; the method was immunoSEQ multiplex PCR. Of some 900,000 clones detected, 15% to 20% appear once; the ten largest clones hold 0.02% to 0.025%. Looked up from germline, CDR1 is LNHDA and CDR2 is SQIVND (reference sequence). V lost 2 bases and J 2 bases, leaving 13 bases between the germline ends. CDR3 size: 15 residues. This clonotype originated in a woman under 30 in good health. V and J are TRBV19 and TRBJ2-7; D perhaps matches TRBD2 (5 bases). Input material: naive CD4+ T cells from blood. This chain's CDR3 is CASSITRRKTYEQYF. The DNA of the CDR3 is TGTGCCAGTAGTATAACTAGGCGCAAGACCTACGAGCAGTACTTC.